This is a list of T cell receptor beta chains from one sample in a study of cytomegalovirus exposure and HLA in healthy donors. Using immunoSEQ multiplex PCR, the repertoire was profiled, and TCRdb retains in-frame clones only, with some absent. The sample lists about 160,000 clones, roughly three quarters occurring once. Sequenced sample: PBMCs. The receptors here all came from a man in his sixties in good health and CMV-seronegative. Each CDR3 is given with its conserved first and last residue. The D gene is left open where the match is weak. Size is stated for part of the rows, as once, few or many counts, or as a class when the clone is expanded.

v_call: TRBV2
clone_size: .
j_call: TRBJ2-3
d_call: TRBD2
cdr3_aa: CAGTSGGFKKFTADTQYF
cdr3_nt: TGTGCCGGGACTAGCGGGGGTTTTAAGAAGTTTACCGCAGATACGCAGTATTTT

v_call: TRBV5-6
clone_size: .
j_call: TRBJ1-4
d_call: .
cdr3_aa: CASSLTPRVESNEKLFF
cdr3_nt: TGTGCCAGCAGTCTTACCCCACGGGTCGAATCTAATGAAAAACTGTTTTTT

v_call: TRBV7-2
clone_size: few
j_call: TRBJ1-1
d_call: .
cdr3_aa: CASSLEGRHTEAFF
cdr3_nt: TGTGCCAGCAGCTTAGAAGGCAGGCACACTGAAGCTTTCTTT

v_call: TRBV6-1
clone_size: .
j_call: TRBJ2-1
d_call: TRBD2
cdr3_aa: CASRDLAGGPNEQFF
cdr3_nt: TGTGCCAGCAGAGACCTAGCGGGGGGGCCCAATGAGCAGTTCTTC

v_call: TRBV7-2
clone_size: .
j_call: TRBJ2-7
d_call: TRBD2
cdr3_aa: CASRQTSGSYEQYF
cdr3_nt: TGTGCCAGCAGACAGACTAGCGGCTCCTACGAGCAGTACTTC

v_call: TRBV18
clone_size: .
j_call: TRBJ2-7
d_call: .
cdr3_aa: CASSLPDSYEQYF
cdr3_nt: TGTGCCAGCTCACTACCGGACAGCTACGAGCAGTACTTC

v_call: TRBV2
clone_size: .
j_call: TRBJ2-1
d_call: .
cdr3_aa: CATQGLDEVNEQFF
cdr3_nt: TGTGCCACCCAGGGGCTAGATGAGGTAAATGAGCAGTTCTTC

v_call: TRBV5-5
clone_size: .
j_call: TRBJ2-5
d_call: .
cdr3_aa: CAGSLQGAGEQYF
cdr3_nt: TGTGCCGGCAGCCTGCAGGGGGCGGGGGAGCAGTACTTC

v_call: TRBV5-1
clone_size: .
j_call: TRBJ2-3
d_call: TRBD2
cdr3_aa: CASSAASGGTDTQYF
cdr3_nt: TGCGCCAGCAGTGCTGCGAGCGGGGGCACAGATACGCAGTATTTT

v_call: TRBV7-9
clone_size: .
j_call: TRBJ2-5
d_call: .
cdr3_aa: CASSLWRDQETQYF
cdr3_nt: TGTGCCAGCAGCTTATGGCGGGACCAAGAGACCCAGTACTTC

v_call: TRBV18
clone_size: .
j_call: TRBJ1-3
d_call: .
cdr3_aa: CASSPETASSGNTIYF
cdr3_nt: TGTGCCAGCTCACCAGAGACAGCGAGCTCTGGAAACACCATATATTTT

v_call: TRBV28
clone_size: .
j_call: TRBJ1-2
d_call: .
cdr3_aa: CASSFHDYGYTF
cdr3_nt: TGTGCCAGCAGTTTTCATGACTATGGCTACACCTTC

v_call: TRBV7-2
clone_size: .
j_call: TRBJ1-2
d_call: TRBD1
cdr3_aa: CASRRLGQGFGYTF
cdr3_nt: TGTGCCAGCAGGCGCCTGGGACAGGGTTTTGGCTACACCTTC

v_call: TRBV29-1
clone_size: .
j_call: TRBJ2-6
d_call: TRBD1
cdr3_aa: CSVPQGGRRTLTLRAGANVLTF
cdr3_nt: TGCAGCGTACCACAAGGGGGCCGACGAACCTTAACTCTTCGGGCTGGGGCCAACGTCCTGACTTTC